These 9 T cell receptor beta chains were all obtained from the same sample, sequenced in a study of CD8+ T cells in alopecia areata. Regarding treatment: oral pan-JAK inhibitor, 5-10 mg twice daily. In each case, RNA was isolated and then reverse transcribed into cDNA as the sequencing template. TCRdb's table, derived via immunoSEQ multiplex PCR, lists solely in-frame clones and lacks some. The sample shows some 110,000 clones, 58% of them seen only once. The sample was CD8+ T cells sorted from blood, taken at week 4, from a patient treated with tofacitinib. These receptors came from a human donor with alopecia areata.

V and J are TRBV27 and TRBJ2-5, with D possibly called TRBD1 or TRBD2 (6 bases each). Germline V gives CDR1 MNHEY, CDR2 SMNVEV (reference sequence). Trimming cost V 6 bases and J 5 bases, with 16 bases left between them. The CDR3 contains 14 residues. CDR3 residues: CASRSDVGGETQYF. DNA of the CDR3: TGTGCCAGCAGATCCGACGTAGGGGGGGAGACCCAGTACTTC.

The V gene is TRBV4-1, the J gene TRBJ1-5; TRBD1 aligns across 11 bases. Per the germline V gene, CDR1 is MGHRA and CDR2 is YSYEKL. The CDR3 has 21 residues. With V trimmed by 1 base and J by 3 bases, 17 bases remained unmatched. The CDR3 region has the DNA TGCGCCAGCAGCCAAGGGACAGGGGGCTCCATTAATTGGTCTCCCAATCAGCCCCAGCATTTT. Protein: CASSQGTGGSINWSPNQPQHF.

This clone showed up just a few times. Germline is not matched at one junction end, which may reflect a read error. This CDR3 reads CARRVGLLAFF. As DNA, the CDR3 is TGTGCCCGGAGGGTCGGACTTCTAGCTTTCTTT. V usage is TRBV30 and J usage is TRBJ1-1; D is unclear. The CDR3 spans 11 residues. Looked up from germline, CDR1 is GTSNPN and CDR2 is SVGIG (reference sequence).

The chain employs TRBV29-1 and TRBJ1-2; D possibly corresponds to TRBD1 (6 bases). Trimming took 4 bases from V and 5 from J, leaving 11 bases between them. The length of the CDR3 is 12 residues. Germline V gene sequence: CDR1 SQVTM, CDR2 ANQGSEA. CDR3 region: CSVAQGKYGYTF. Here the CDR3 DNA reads TGCAGCGTTGCCCAGGGGAAATATGGCTACACCTTC.

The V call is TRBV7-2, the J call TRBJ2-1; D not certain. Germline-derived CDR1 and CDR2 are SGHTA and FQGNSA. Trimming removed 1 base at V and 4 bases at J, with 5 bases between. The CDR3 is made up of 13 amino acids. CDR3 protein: CASSLEAYNEQFF. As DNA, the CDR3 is TGTGCCAGCAGCTTAGAGGCATACAATGAGCAGTTCTTC.

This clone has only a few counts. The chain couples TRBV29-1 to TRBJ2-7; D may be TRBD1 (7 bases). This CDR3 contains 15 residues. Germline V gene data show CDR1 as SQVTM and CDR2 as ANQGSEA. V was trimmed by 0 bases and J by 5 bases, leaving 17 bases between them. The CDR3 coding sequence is TGCAGCGTTGAAGATCCCGACAGGGAGGACGACGAGCAGTACTTC. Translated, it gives CSVEDPDREDDEQYF.

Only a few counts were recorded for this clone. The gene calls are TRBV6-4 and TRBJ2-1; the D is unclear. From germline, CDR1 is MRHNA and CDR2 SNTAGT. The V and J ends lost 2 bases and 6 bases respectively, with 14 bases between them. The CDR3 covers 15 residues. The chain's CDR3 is CASSDEFGESNEQFF. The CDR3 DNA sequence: TGTGCCAGCAGTGACGAGTTTGGCGAGTCCAATGAGCAGTTCTTC.

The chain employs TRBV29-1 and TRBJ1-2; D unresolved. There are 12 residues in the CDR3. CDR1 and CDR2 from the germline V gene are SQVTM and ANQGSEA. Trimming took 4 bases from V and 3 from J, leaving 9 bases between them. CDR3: CSVVQVDYGYTF. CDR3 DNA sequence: TGCAGCGTTGTTCAGGTCGACTATGGCTACACCTTC.

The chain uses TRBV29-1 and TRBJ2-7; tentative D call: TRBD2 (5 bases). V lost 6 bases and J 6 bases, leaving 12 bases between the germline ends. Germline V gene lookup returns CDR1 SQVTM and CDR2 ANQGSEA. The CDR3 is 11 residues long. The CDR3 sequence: CSVPAGGEQYF. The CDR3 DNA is TGCAGCGTCCCTGCGGGCGGCGAGCAGTACTTC.